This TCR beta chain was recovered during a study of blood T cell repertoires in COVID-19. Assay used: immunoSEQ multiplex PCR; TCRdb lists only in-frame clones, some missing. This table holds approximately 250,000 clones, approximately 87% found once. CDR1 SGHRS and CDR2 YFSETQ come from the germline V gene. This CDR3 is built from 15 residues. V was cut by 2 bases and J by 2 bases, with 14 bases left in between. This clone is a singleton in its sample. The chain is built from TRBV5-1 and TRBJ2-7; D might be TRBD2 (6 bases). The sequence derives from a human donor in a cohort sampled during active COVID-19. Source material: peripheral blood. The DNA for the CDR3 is TGCGCCAGCAGCTTCGGGGGACGCAAGGCCTACGAGCAGTACTTC. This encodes CASSFGGRKAYEQYF.